Following are 21 T cell receptor beta chains from one sample sequenced in a study of post-analysis software for immune sequencing data. Unique-molecular-identifier-tagged TCR beta cDNA libraries were used. TCRdb re-analysed the PCR reads in MiXCR, keeping a single row per CDR3 protein. Altogether about 770,000 distinct CDR3 sequences are present, around 46% being singletons, with the ten largest covering approximately 5%. No antigen has been assigned to these receptors. The study's findings and limits: Controls showed lower frequencies than patients for a handful of TRBV segments, and TRBV5-6, TRBV5-1 and TRBV20-1 were among these.

What was sequenced was blood. These receptors were collected from a girl aged 5-17 years with multiple sclerosis.

V gene TRBV9 combines with J gene TRBJ1-4; D possibly corresponds to TRBD1 (5 bases). Germline values: CDR1 SGDLS, CDR2 YYNGEE. V was shortened by 2 bases and J by 5 bases, with 22 bases between the two germline ends. There are 18 residues in the CDR3. As DNA, the CDR3 is TGTGCCAGCAGCGTGGGGCCTTCCGGGCAGGGTTTAAATGAAAAACTGTTTTTT. Protein sequence: CASSVGPSGQGLNEKLFF.

V usage is TRBV6-5 and J usage is TRBJ1-5; D is uncertain. From germline, CDR1 is MNHEY and CDR2 SVGAGI. Trimming stripped 7 bases from V and 9 bases from J, with 22 bases between. CDR3 size: 15 residues. In DNA form, the CDR3 reads TGTGCCAGCACCGAAAGGGAAGGCGGTTCTATGCCCCAGCATTTT. Its protein product is CASTEREGGSMPQHF.

V is TRBV7-9 and J is TRBJ2-1; 14 nucleotides agree with TRBD2. The ends lost 0 bases at V and 6 bases at J; junction bases unmatched: 7. The germline V gene has CDR1 SEHNR and CDR2 FQNEAQ (reference sequence). The CDR3 is 18 residues long. CDR3 region: CASSLARGGLAGVNEQFF. The CDR3 DNA is TGTGCCAGCAGCTTAGCCCGAGGGGGACTAGCGGGAGTCAATGAGCAGTTCTTC.

This clonotype came up a few times. This sequence joins TRBV6-5 and TRBJ2-5; 8 nucleotides match TRBD1. Per the germline V gene, CDR1 is MNHEY and CDR2 is SVGAGI. J gave up 1 base and V 4 bases, and 8 bases lay outside the gene matches. The CDR3 is made up of 16 amino acids. The CDR3 DNA is TGTGCCAGCAGTTTTAAGACAGGGGTTGGCCAAGAGACCCAGTACTTC. Translated: CASSFKTGVGQETQYF.

In DNA form, the CDR3 reads TGTGCCAGCAGTTTACCGGGATTTGAGTACAATGAGCAGTTCTTC. Amino acid sequence: CASSLPGFEYNEQFF. The V gene is TRBV28, the J gene TRBJ2-1, with a possible D match to TRBD2 (5 bases). The CDR3 has 15 residues. In germline, CDR1 is MDHEN, CDR2 SYDVKM. Trimming cost V 2 bases and J 4 bases, with 12 bases left between them.

The chain uses TRBV20-1 and TRBJ2-3; D is undetermined. Between the trimmed V and J ends, which lost 6 bases and 6 bases, there was a span of 13 bases. The CDR3 is 12 residues long. The germline V gene has CDR1 DFQATT and CDR2 SNEGSKA (reference sequence). The CDR3: CSAPDLTDTQYF. CDR3 coding DNA: TGCAGTGCCCCTGATCTTACGGATACGCAGTATTTT.

The CDR3 bases are TGTGCCTGGAGTGTTACTAGGGGGACGGAGACCCAGTACTTC. Its protein is CAWSVTRGTETQYF. The chain has TRBV30 and TRBJ2-5, with a tentative D call TRBD1 (6 bases). Germline V lookup: CDR1 GTSNPN, CDR2 SVGIG (reference sequence). The V gene lost 0 bases and the J gene lost 5 bases, with 13 bases spanning the gap. CDR3 length equals 14 residues.

In its sample, this clonotype was seen a few times. The gene calls are TRBV4-1 and TRBJ2-4; 7 bases map to TRBD1. Trimming cost V 1 base and J 10 bases; bases outside gene matches: 4. The CDR3 sequence is 13 residues long. Germline V gene sequence: CDR1 MGHRA, CDR2 YSYEKL. CDR3 DNA: TGCGCCAGCAGCCAAGGACAGGGAGATATTCAGTACTTC. Translation: CASSQGQGDIQYF.

The chain couples TRBV12-3 or TRBV12-4 to TRBJ2-7; TRBD2 matches 7 bases. The CDR3 consists of 15 residues. V lost 5 bases and J lost 2; bases outside the gene matches: 9. CDR3 DNA sequence: TGTGCCAGCAGTCCTAGAGCGGGAATAACCTACGAGCAGTACTTC. This gives the protein CASSPRAGITYEQYF.

This clonotype appeared a few times. This sequence joins TRBV25-1 and TRBJ1-1; 7 nucleotides agree with TRBD1. Germline assignment: CDR1 MGHDK and CDR2 SYGVNS. This CDR3 is 14 amino acids long. V lost 4 bases to trimming and J lost 0 bases; unmatched junction nucleotides: 2. As DNA, the CDR3 is TGTGCCAGCAGTGCAGGACAGGTGAACACTGAAGCTTTCTTT. It yields the protein CASSAGQVNTEAFF.

The rearrangement uses TRBV7-2 and TRBJ2-6; D gene unclear. CDR1 SGHTA and CDR2 FQGNSA come from the germline V gene. This CDR3 is built from 16 residues. V was cut by 4 bases and J by 0 bases, with 10 bases left in between. CDR3 in DNA: TGTGCCAGCAGCTACGACGGCCTCTCTGGGGCCAACGTCCTGACTTTC. Its protein product is CASSYDGLSGANVLTF.

The chain is built from TRBV6-5 and TRBJ2-4; no reliable D call. The J call may be mistaken, given a closer DNA end match to TRBJ2-7. There are 13 residues in the CDR3. Germline assignment: CDR1 MNHEY and CDR2 SVGAGI. The CDR3 region has the DNA TGTGCCAGCAGTTACTCGGAAGCCTACGAGCAGTACTTC. As protein: CASSYSEAYEQYF.

This rearrangement joins TRBV7-8 to TRBJ2-5, with 7 bases aligning to TRBD2. The V gene end was trimmed by 1 base and the J gene end by 1 base; junction bases not matched to a gene: 9. Germline V gives CDR1 SGHVS, CDR2 FQNEAQ. The CDR3 sequence is 17 residues long. The CDR3 bases are TGTGCCAGCAGCTTAGTTTCTGGAGGGAGGGCCCAAGAGACCCAGTACTTC. Translation gives CASSLVSGGRAQETQYF.

The rearrangement links TRBV7-9 to TRBJ1-2; 7 bases line up with TRBD1. The length of the CDR3 is 15 residues. CDR1 is SEHNR, CDR2 FQNEAQ, per germline (reference sequence). Trimming at V came to 3 bases and at J to 2 bases, leaving 6 bases not matched to a gene. The CDR3 sequence is CASSFGQVRNYGYTF. For the CDR3, the DNA is TGTGCCAGCAGCTTTGGACAGGTTCGAAACTATGGCTACACCTTC.

The chain recombines TRBV30 with TRBJ2-4; TRBD2 matches at 8 bases. The J call could be wrong; TRBJ2-5 is a better fit for the DNA end. The CDR3 totals 13 residues. Germline V gives CDR1 GTSNPN, CDR2 SVGIG (reference sequence). The CDR3 bases are TGTGCCTGGAGTGAGAGCGGGAGTAAGACCCAGTACTTC. Translation gives CAWSESGSKTQYF.

V usage is TRBV29-1 and J usage is TRBJ1-1; 7 bases agree with TRBD1. CDR1 SQVTM and CDR2 ANQGSEA come from the germline V gene. CDR3 length: 14 amino acids. V lost 1 base, J lost 6 bases, and 8 bases stayed unmatched. The CDR3 reads CSVEVGQGVSEAFF. Here the CDR3 DNA reads TGCAGCGTTGAAGTCGGCCAGGGGGTTTCTGAAGCTTTCTTT.

The chain is built from TRBV4-1 and TRBJ2-3; D gene uncertain. Trimming stripped 0 bases from V and 7 bases from J, with 8 bases between. CDR3 size: 13 residues. From germline, CDR1 is MGHRA and CDR2 YSYEKL. This CDR3 reads CASSQDSTYTQYF. CDR3 nucleotide sequence: TGCGCCAGCAGCCAAGATAGCACTTATACGCAGTATTTT.

V gene TRBV2 combines with J gene TRBJ2-7; TRBD1 aligns across 8 bases. The tail of the sequence fits TRBJ2-5 better, so the J call may be wrong. CDR3 length: 15 amino acids. Germline lookup yields CDR1 SNHLY and CDR2 FYNNEI. In DNA, the CDR3 is TGTGCCCTGTCCCGGTACTGGACAGGGCAAGAGACCCAGTACTTC. Translated: CALSRYWTGQETQYF.

This clonotype was picked up a small number of times. The chain recombines TRBV5-6 with TRBJ2-5; 7 bases match TRBD2. The germline CDR1 and CDR2 sequences are SGHDT and YYEEEE. Unmatched junction bases numbered 5, after V lost 4 bases and J lost 2 bases. The CDR3 consists of 14 residues. The CDR3 reads CASSPRTSQETQYF. The CDR3 DNA is TGTGCCAGCAGCCCTCGGACTAGTCAAGAGACCCAGTACTTC. The variable domain in full, completed from reference TRBV5-6 and TRBJ2-5, reads DAGVTQSPTHLIKTRGQQVTLRCSPKSGHDTVSWYQQALGQGPQFIFQYYEEEERQRGNFPDRFSGHQFPNYSSELNVNALLLGDSALYLCASSPRTSQETQYFGPGTRLLVL.

The V call is TRBV20-1, the J call TRBJ2-5, with 11 bases matching TRBD2. V dropped 3 bases and J dropped 3; count of bases not matched to a gene: 9. Germline V gene data show CDR1 as DFQATT and CDR2 as SNEGSKA (reference sequence). The CDR3 length is 16 residues. CDR3 nucleotides: TGCAGTGCTAGTAGCGGGAGGGACCCCTCAAAAGAGACCCAGTACTTC. Amino acid sequence: CSASSGRDPSKETQYF.

The chain has TRBV4-2 and TRBJ2-4; TRBD2 matches 11 bases. The DNA end lines up better with TRBJ2-7; the J call may be wrong. The CDR3 covers 16 residues. CDR1 and CDR2 from the germline V gene are LGHNA and YNFKEQ. The CDR3 bases are TGTGCCAGCAGCCAAACCGGGACTAGCGGTTCCTACGAGCAGTACTTC. It translates to CASSQTGTSGSYEQYF.